A single sample gave rise to the 15 T cell receptor beta chains below, sequenced in a study of CD8 T cells in ankylosing spondylitis. A single record per CDR3 protein comes from TCRdb applying MiXCR to the 5' RACE reads. In the table there are about 400,000 distinct CDR3 sequences, 20% to 25% of which are singletons. Sequenced material: blood, either unsorted or a sorted T cell fraction (not recorded which). The receptor source for this set is a male donor with ankylosing spondylitis or in good health (not recorded which).

This clonotype came up many times. The chain is built from TRBV6-1 and TRBJ2-1; D is unresolved. The germline gives CDR1 MNHNS, CDR2 SASEGT. V was cut by 1 base and J by 7 bases, with 5 bases left in between. CDR3 length: 12 amino acids. The CDR3 coding sequence is TGTGCCAGCAGTGAAGGGTTGAATGAGCAGTTCTTC. It specifies CASSEGLNEQFF.

The chain has TRBV7-9 and TRBJ2-1, with a weak D call TRBD1 (6 bases). This CDR3 spans 14 amino acids. V lost 5 bases to trimming and J lost 4 bases, with 12 bases between them. Germline assignment: CDR1 SEHNR and CDR2 FQNEAQ (reference sequence). The CDR3 region has the DNA TGTGCCAGCAGCCCCTCGGACAGATACAATGAGCAGTTCTTC. It encodes CASSPSDRYNEQFF.

This sequence joins TRBV7-9 and TRBJ2-2, with D possibly being TRBD2 (5 bases). Germline V gene lookup returns CDR1 SEHNR and CDR2 FQNEAQ (reference sequence). Trimming shortened V by 5 bases and J by 6 bases, and 19 bases separated the two germline ends. This CDR3 has 16 residues. The CDR3 DNA sequence: TGTGCCAGCAGCCCGCCTACTAGTATCTTGGCCGGGGAGCTGTTTTTT. Translating it yields CASSPPTSILAGELFF.

This clonotype was seen many times. The V call is TRBV12-3 or TRBV12-4, the J call TRBJ2-1; a weak D match, TRBD1 (6 bases). V was trimmed by 1 base and J by 4 bases, leaving 11 bases between them. This CDR3 spans 15 amino acids. The CDR3 nucleotides read TGTGCCAGCAGTTTAGACAGGGTTGTTTACAATGAGCAGTTCTTC. Its protein is CASSLDRVVYNEQFF.

Ten or more counts support this clonotype. The genes are TRBV27 and TRBJ2-7; perhaps D is TRBD1 or TRBD2 (5 bases each). Trimming cost V 2 bases and J 4 bases, with 12 bases left between them. The V gene's germline CDR1 is MNHEY and CDR2 SMNVEV (reference sequence). The CDR3 is 14 amino acids. CDR3 residues: CASSLGGATYEQYF. CDR3 DNA: TGTGCCAGCAGTTTAGGGGGAGCAACATACGAGCAGTACTTC.

Many counts were recorded for this clonotype. This rearrangement joins TRBV11-2 to TRBJ2-7; D is unclear. Germline V gene data show CDR1 as SGHAT and CDR2 as FQNNGV. V lost 5 bases and J lost 5, with 7 bases in between. CDR3 length equals 11 residues. CDR3 DNA sequence: TGTGCCAGCAGCCCGTCGAACGAGCAGTACTTC. Translating gives CASSPSNEQYF. Using reference TRBV11-2 and TRBJ2-7 for the parts outside the CDR3, the full variable domain is EAGVAQSPRYKIIEKRQSVAFWCNPISGHATLYWYQQILGQGPKLLIQFQNNGVVDDSQLPKDRFSAERLKGVDSTLKIQPAKLEDSAVYLCASSPSNEQYFGPGTRLTVT.

This clonotype was found a few times. CDR3 region: CASSQDRLAPTRKETQYF. In DNA form, the CDR3 reads TGCGCCAGCAGCCAAGATCGGCTAGCTCCAACCCGGAAAGAGACCCAGTACTTC. The V call is TRBV4-1, the J call TRBJ2-5, with D tentatively TRBD2 (5 bases). V lost 0 bases, J lost 3 bases, and 20 bases lay in between. The CDR3 is made up of 18 amino acids. Germline V gene data show CDR1 as MGHRA and CDR2 as YSYEKL.

This clonotype was observed a few times. V usage is TRBV29-1 and J usage is TRBJ2-1; D gene uncertain. CDR3 size: 13 residues. The germline CDR1 and CDR2 sequences are SQVTM and ANQGSEA. V was cut by 6 bases and J by 7 bases, with 16 bases left in between. CDR3 bases: TGCAGCGTCACCGAATTTTTGTGGAATGAGCAGTTCTTC. The encoded protein is CSVTEFLWNEQFF.

In its sample, this clonotype was seen a few times. The V and J genes are TRBV27 and TRBJ1-1; no reliable D call. CDR3 length: 14 residues. Germline loops: CDR1 MNHEY, CDR2 SMNVEV (reference sequence). V was shortened by 5 bases and J by 1 base, with 11 bases between the two germline ends. The chain's CDR3 is CASSPRGANTEAFF. The CDR3 coding sequence is TGTGCCAGCAGTCCTCGGGGAGCGAACACTGAAGCTTTCTTT.

The chain links TRBV13 to TRBJ2-2; D is ambiguous. There are 13 residues in the CDR3. Trimming removed 5 bases from V and 3 bases from J, with 7 bases in between. Germline V gene sequence: CDR1 PRHDT, CDR2 FYEKMQ (reference sequence). The CDR3 spells CASSLRYTGELFF. Written as DNA, the CDR3 is TGTGCCAGCAGCCTTCGTTACACCGGGGAGCTGTTTTTT.

Only a few counts were recorded for this clonotype. This chain uses TRBV27 with TRBJ2-1; perhaps TRBD2 as D (5 bases). CDR1 and CDR2 (germline): MNHEY, SMNVEV (reference sequence). This CDR3 region has 13 residues. Between the trimmed V and J ends, which lost 0 bases and 12 bases, there was a span of 12 bases. The CDR3: CASSLSSGMWQFF. The CDR3 nucleotides are TGTGCCAGCAGTTTATCGTCGGGGATGTGGCAGTTCTTC.

A few counts support this clonotype. CDR3 region: CAWTRDPVVDTQYF. For the CDR3, the DNA is TGTGCCTGGACCAGGGATCCAGTAGTAGATACGCAGTATTTT. The chain joins TRBV30 to TRBJ2-3; D may be TRBD1 (5 bases). CDR1 and CDR2 from the germline V gene are GTSNPN and SVGIG (reference sequence). The CDR3 covers 14 residues. Trimming left V 4 bases short and J 5 bases short, with 16 bases between. Complete variable domain (other parts from reference TRBV30 and TRBJ2-3): SQTIHQWPATLVQPVGSPLSLECTVEGTSNPNLYWYRQAAGRGLQLLFYSVGIGQISSEVPQNLSASRPQDRQFILSSKKLLLSDSGFYLCAWTRDPVVDTQYFGPGTRLTVL.

This clonotype appeared many times. The chain employs TRBV7-9 and TRBJ1-3; 7 nucleotides agree with TRBD1. V lost 5 bases, J lost 9 bases, and 10 bases stayed unmatched. The length of the CDR3 is 14 residues. The germline CDR1 and CDR2 sequences are SEHNR and FQNEAQ (reference sequence). CDR3 bases: TGTGCCAGCAGCACAGGACAGGCCCTGTTCACCATATATTTT. It codes for CASSTGQALFTIYF.

The chain joins TRBV12-3 or TRBV12-4 to TRBJ2-1; 7 nucleotides align to TRBD2. The CDR3 is made up of 12 amino acids. V lost 2 bases and J lost 16; bases outside the gene matches: 8. CDR3 DNA sequence: TGTGCCAGCAGTTTAACCGGACTAGGGGTCTTCTTC. It encodes CASSLTGLGVFF.

The chain recombines TRBV6-1 with TRBJ1-4; D ambiguous. Germline lookup yields CDR1 MNHNS and CDR2 SASEGT. The CDR3 consists of 16 residues. With 6 bases removed from V and 8 bases from J, the gap between germline ends came to 22 bases. CDR3 residues: CASSPGNAAVAEKLFF. The CDR3 DNA follows: TGTGCCAGCAGCCCCGGTAACGCGGCGGTCGCAGAAAAACTGTTTTTT.